Shown below are 22 T cell receptor beta chains from a single sample sequenced in a study of T-cell reconstitution after alpha-beta-depleted transplantation in children. Using unique molecular identifiers, the investigators prepared the TCRbeta library. TCRdb redid the calling of the PCR reads with MiXCR, one entry per CDR3 protein. The table includes 260,000 or so distinct CDR3 sequences, more than 10% detected once. Material: PBMCs from the stem cell graft donor, obtained from the stem cell graft. The receptor source for this set is a human donor who donated a stem cell graft to a child with acute lymphoblastic leukemia.

Here the CDR3 DNA reads TGTGCCAGCAGCTTAGCGCGGGCAGGTTATAATTCACCCCTCCACTTT. Residues: CASSLARAGYNSPLHF. V usage is TRBV7-2 and J usage is TRBJ1-6; D ambiguous. Deletions cut 0 bases from V and 4 bases from J, with 10 bases between. The germline gives CDR1 SGHTA, CDR2 FQGNSA. This CDR3 is 16 amino acids long.

This clonotype has a count of ten or more. The chain is built from TRBV20-1 and TRBJ1-1; no clear D. V was clipped by 4 bases and J by 0 bases, with 15 bases between them. The CDR3 contains 15 residues. Germline V CDR1 and CDR2: DFQATT, SNEGSKA (reference sequence). The chain's CDR3 is CSATGGTIMNTEAFF. CDR3 DNA sequence: TGCAGTGCTACGGGCGGAACTATCATGAACACTGAAGCTTTCTTT.

The rearrangement links TRBV9 to TRBJ2-7; 8 nucleotides agree with TRBD2. Germline V gives CDR1 SGDLS, CDR2 YYNGEE. J gave up 6 bases and V 4 bases, and 15 bases lay outside the gene matches. CDR3 length: 16 amino acids. As DNA, the CDR3 is TGTGCCAGCAGCCCCGGGGGGGGCGGGGCATCACTCGAGCAGTACTTC. Translation gives CASSPGGGGASLEQYF. Using reference TRBV9 and TRBJ2-7 for the parts outside the CDR3, the full variable domain is DSGVTQTPKHLITATGQRVTLRCSPRSGDLSVYWYQQSLDQGLQFLIQYYNGEERAKGNILERFSAQQFPDLHSELNLSSLELGDSALYFCASSPGGGGASLEQYFGPGTRLTVT.

This clonotype was counted many times. The chain uses TRBV7-2 and TRBJ1-6; 7 nucleotides match TRBD1. Losses at the gene ends were 5 bases for V and 9 bases for J; bases not matched to a gene: 7. The CDR3 is 14 residues long. Germline assignment: CDR1 SGHTA and CDR2 FQGNSA. CDR3 residues: CASSRDREASPLHF. CDR3 nucleotides: TGTGCCAGCAGCCGCGACAGGGAGGCTTCACCCCTCCACTTT.

This clonotype was seen repeatedly, ten times or more. This rearrangement joins TRBV7-2 to TRBJ2-3; 8 bases are a match to TRBD1. This CDR3 contains 15 residues. V gave up 4 bases and J gave up 1 base; unmatched junction bases: 4. CDR1 SGHTA and CDR2 FQGNSA come from the germline V gene. The CDR3 is CASSSPDRGTDTQYF. The CDR3 DNA is TGTGCCAGCAGCTCGCCGGACAGGGGCACAGATACGCAGTATTTT.

This clonotype has ten or more counts. The chain has TRBV5-1 and TRBJ1-2; D gene ambiguous. Looked up from germline, CDR1 is SGHRS and CDR2 is YFSETQ. The CDR3 is made up of 13 amino acids. The germline V and J ends were trimmed by 5 bases and 2 bases, with 10 bases remaining between them. The DNA for the CDR3 is TGCGCCAGCAGTACGGACGGGAACTATGGCTACACCTTC. As protein: CASSTDGNYGYTF.

This clonotype was seen a handful of times. The chain combines TRBV10-3 with TRBJ2-7, with 14 bases matching TRBD2. The CDR3 contains 18 residues. The junction had 17 bases not matched to a gene; V was cut back by 11 bases and J by 2 bases. Germline V gene lookup returns CDR1 ENHRY and CDR2 SYGVKD. The CDR3 DNA reads as TGTGCCGCTGACGGATCGACTAGCGGGAGGGGGGGGGCCTACGAGCAGTACTTC. Its protein product is CAADGSTSGRGGAYEQYF.

This clonotype has at least ten counts. The chain is built from TRBV20-1 and TRBJ1-2, with TRBD1 matching over 7 bases. Germline trimming cut 5 bases from V and 8 bases from J; bases unmatched to any gene: 11. CDR1 is DFQATT, CDR2 SNEGSKA, per germline (reference sequence). CDR3 length: 13 amino acids. The CDR3 nucleotides are TGCAGTGCTTTTTCCCTGGACAGGAGGGGCTACACCTTC. Translation gives CSAFSLDRRGYTF.

The chain is built from TRBV4-1 and TRBJ1-2, with 9 positions matching TRBD1. The junction had 9 bases not matched to a gene; V was cut back by 4 bases and J by 0 bases. Germline assignment: CDR1 MGHRA and CDR2 YSYEKL. The CDR3 totals 17 residues. The CDR3: CASSRPGQGGPNYGYTF. CDR3 nucleotide sequence: TGCGCCAGCAGCCGTCCGGGACAGGGAGGCCCTAACTATGGCTACACCTTC.

This clonotype was seen many times. The chain joins TRBV12-3 or TRBV12-4 to TRBJ2-1; D is ambiguous. The CDR3 is made up of 12 amino acids. The germline V and J ends were trimmed by 5 bases and 7 bases, with 9 bases remaining between them. The CDR3 region has the DNA TGTGCCAGCAGTCAGCTCGGGAATGAGCAGTTCTTC. Its translation: CASSQLGNEQFF.

Remarks on this clonotype: A single base separates this from a much larger clone, so it may be a read error. The gene calls are TRBV6-2 or TRBV6-3 and TRBJ1-5, with unresolved D. The CDR3 sequence is 13 residues long. The germline V gene has CDR1 MNHEY and CDR2 SVGEGT. CDR3 in amino acids: CAGSYSSSQPQHF. CDR3 nucleotides: TGTGCCGGCAGTTACTCGAGTAGCCAGCCCCAGCATTTT.

This chain connects TRBV21-1 to TRBJ1-1. TRBV21-1 is a known pseudogene. The CDR3 is made up of 12 amino acids. The CDR3 DNA sequence: TGTGCCAGCAGCAAAGGCCAGGGAGGAGCTTTCTTT. Protein: CASSKGQGGAFF.

This clonotype has at least ten counts. The gene calls are TRBV5-1 and TRBJ2-1; TRBD2 matches 10 bases. Germline assignment: CDR1 SGHRS and CDR2 YFSETQ. V gave up 5 bases and J gave up 2 bases; unmatched junction bases: 7. The CDR3 extends over 16 amino acids. This CDR3 reads CASSRERGGPYNEQFF. CDR3 sequence (DNA): TGCGCCAGCAGTAGAGAGCGGGGGGGCCCCTACAATGAGCAGTTCTTC. The full variable domain, completed using reference TRBV5-1 and TRBJ2-1, is KAGVTQTPRYLIKTRGQQVTLSCSPISGHRSVSWYQQTPGQGLQFLFEYFSETQRNKGNFPGRFSGRQFSNSRSEMNVSTLELGDSALYLCASSRERGGPYNEQFFGPGTRLTVL.

This clonotype showed up many times. This chain uses TRBV9 with TRBJ2-3; D gene unclear. Trimming shortened V by 4 bases and J by 0 bases, and 9 bases separated the two germline ends. The CDR3 runs 14 residues. Germline values: CDR1 SGDLS, CDR2 YYNGEE. CDR3 region: CASSRYPSTDTQYF. CDR3 in DNA: TGTGCCAGCAGCCGTTATCCTAGCACAGATACGCAGTATTTT.

This sequence joins TRBV11-2 and TRBJ2-5, with no clear D. This CDR3 spans 11 amino acids. Germline V gives CDR1 SGHAT, CDR2 FQNNGV. Trimming cost V 5 bases and J 9 bases, with 10 bases left between them. The CDR3 sequence: CASSLSLAQYF. The DNA of the CDR3 is TGTGCCAGCAGCCTAAGCCTGGCCCAGTACTTC. Filled out from reference TRBV11-2 and TRBJ2-5, the complete variable domain reads EAGVAQSPRYKIIEKRQSVAFWCNPISGHATLYWYQQILGQGPKLLIQFQNNGVVDDSQLPKDRFSAERLKGVDSTLKIQPAKLEDSAVYLCASSLSLAQYFGPGTRLLVL.

This clonotype was seen ten or more times. CDR3 protein: CASSLLFLRAGGDATNEKLFF. As DNA, the CDR3 is TGTGCCAGCAGCTTATTATTCCTTCGGGCAGGGGGCGATGCAACTAATGAAAAACTGTTTTTT. The chain uses TRBV7-6 and TRBJ1-4; TRBD1 matches 8 bases. The J segment lost 0 bases and the V segment lost 2 bases, leaving 17 bases of the junction unmatched. The CDR3 is made up of 21 amino acids. Germline V gives CDR1 SGHVS, CDR2 FNYEAQ.

A single count supports this clonotype. The chain links TRBV29-1 to TRBJ1-3, with D unclear. V was clipped by 6 bases and J by 0 bases, with 12 bases between them. This CDR3 spans 14 amino acids. Germline CDR1 reads SQVTM; CDR2 reads ANQGSEA. The chain's CDR3 is CSVLPMDSGNTIYF. Here the CDR3 DNA reads TGCAGCGTCCTACCCATGGACTCTGGAAACACCATATATTTT.

This clonotype was picked up a small number of times. The J gene is TRBJ2-1, the V gene TRBV4-3; D not certain. In germline, CDR1 is LGHNA, CDR2 YSLEER. The CDR3 contains 16 residues. Trimming shortened V by 2 bases and J by 0 bases, and 11 bases separated the two germline ends. For the CDR3, the DNA is TGCGCCAGCAGCCAACCCCCCGAAAGCTCCTACAATGAGCAGTTCTTC. This codes for CASSQPPESSYNEQFF.

This clonotype was detected ten times or more. The CDR3 loop reads CASSSSGSQETQYF. The CDR3 DNA sequence: TGCGCCAGCAGCTCCTCCGGGTCCCAAGAGACCCAGTACTTC. The chain combines TRBV5-1 with TRBJ2-5; D gene uncertain. This CDR3 has 14 residues. Germline V gene lookup returns CDR1 SGHRS and CDR2 YFSETQ. Trimming shortened V by 3 bases and J by 1 base, and 10 bases separated the two germline ends.

This clonotype was seen many times. This rearrangement joins TRBV4-3 to TRBJ1-2; D gene uncertain. The V gene's germline CDR1 is LGHNA and CDR2 YSLEER. The CDR3 extends over 17 amino acids. Trimming stripped 1 base from V and 5 bases from J, with 20 bases between. CDR3 sequence: CASSQVKDWGVGYGYTF. CDR3 sequence (DNA): TGCGCCAGCAGCCAAGTGAAGGATTGGGGTGTGGGGTATGGCTACACCTTC.

This clonotype was detected ten times or more. The genes are TRBV20-1 and TRBJ2-1; TRBD2 aligns across 13 bases. The trim removed 4 bases at V and 3 bases at J, leaving 9 bases unmatched. Germline values: CDR1 DFQATT, CDR2 SNEGSKA (reference sequence). This CDR3 region has 17 residues. The CDR3 coding sequence is TGCAGTGCTATAGGACTAGCGGGAGAGAATGGCTACAATGAGCAGTTCTTC. Translating gives CSAIGLAGENGYNEQFF.

The sample holds many counts of this clonotype. The chain is built from TRBV4-2 and TRBJ2-2, with a tentative D call TRBD1 (5 bases). This CDR3 region has 16 residues. Germline CDR1 LGHNA, CDR2 YNFKEQ. Trimming pared 4 bases from V and 7 bases from J, leaving 19 bases between. This CDR3 is CASSRVRTTLGGELFF. The CDR3 DNA follows: TGTGCCAGCAGCCGAGTGCGGACAACCCTCGGCGGGGAGCTGTTTTTT.